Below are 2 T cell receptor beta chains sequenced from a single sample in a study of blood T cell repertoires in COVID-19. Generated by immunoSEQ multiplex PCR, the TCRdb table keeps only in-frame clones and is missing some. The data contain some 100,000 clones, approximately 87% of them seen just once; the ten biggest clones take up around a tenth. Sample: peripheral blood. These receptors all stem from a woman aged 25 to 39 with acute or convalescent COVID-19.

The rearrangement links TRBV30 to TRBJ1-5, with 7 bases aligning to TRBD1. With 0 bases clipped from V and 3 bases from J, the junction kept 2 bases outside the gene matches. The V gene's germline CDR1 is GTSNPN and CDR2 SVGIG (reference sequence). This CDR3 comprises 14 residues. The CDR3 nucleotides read TGTGCCTGGAGTGTAGGGGGCCTCAATCAGCCCCAGCATTTT. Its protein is CAWSVGGLNQPQHF.

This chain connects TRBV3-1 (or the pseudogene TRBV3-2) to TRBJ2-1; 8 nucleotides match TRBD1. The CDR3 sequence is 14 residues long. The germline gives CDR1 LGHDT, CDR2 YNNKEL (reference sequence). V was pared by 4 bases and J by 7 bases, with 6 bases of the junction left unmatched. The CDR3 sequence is CASSRQGFENEQFF. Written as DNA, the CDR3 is TGTGCCAGCAGCCGACAGGGGTTTGAGAATGAGCAGTTCTTC.